The 10 T cell receptor beta chains given below trace back to one sample, sequenced in a study of blood T cell repertoires in COVID-19. Method: immunoSEQ multiplex PCR; TCRdb's copy keeps in-frame clones and lacks some. The data show around 460,000 clones, 80% to 90% seen once. Input material: peripheral blood. The receptor source for this set is a man aged 18 to 29 with COVID-19, enrolled during active disease.

This sequence joins TRBV14 and TRBJ2-2, with 10 nucleotides matching TRBD2. The trim removed 2 bases at V and 5 bases at J, leaving 2 bases unmatched. This CDR3 spans 15 amino acids. Germline V gene data show CDR1 as SGHDN and CDR2 as FVKESK. Here the CDR3 reads CASSQLAGVTGELFF. The CDR3 nucleotides read TGTGCCAGCAGCCAACTAGCGGGGGTGACCGGGGAGCTGTTTTTT.

J is TRBJ2-7 and V is TRBV30; 10 bases align to TRBD1. CDR1 is GTSNPN, CDR2 SVGIG, per germline (reference sequence). There are 14 residues in the CDR3. Losses at the gene ends were 5 bases for V and 5 bases for J; bases not matched to a gene: 9. The CDR3, as DNA: TGTGCCTGGTCTGGGGGACAGGGGTTCCACGAGCAGTACTTC. Protein: CAWSGGQGFHEQYF.

This chain connects TRBV15 to TRBJ1-1, with D unresolved. The germline V gene has CDR1 LNHNV and CDR2 YYDKDF (reference sequence). Trimming pared 5 bases from V and 1 base from J, leaving 11 bases between. This CDR3 spans 14 amino acids. In DNA form, the CDR3 reads TGTGCCACCAGCGCCGCCGGCGGGAACACTGAAGCTTTCTTT. Its protein is CATSAAGGNTEAFF.

This clone has a single count. The chain uses TRBV12-3 or TRBV12-4 and TRBJ1-4; 7 bases are shared with TRBD1. There are 13 residues in the CDR3. The junction had 5 bases not matched to a gene; V was cut back by 6 bases and J by 7 bases. CDR3 residues: CASSRDSGEKLFF. The CDR3 DNA sequence: TGTGCCAGCAGCCGGGACAGCGGTGAAAAACTGTTTTTT.

The chain has TRBV19 and TRBJ2-7; TRBD1 agrees at 8 bases. Germline V gene lookup returns CDR1 LNHDA and CDR2 SQIVND (reference sequence). The V gene end was trimmed by 3 bases and the J gene end by 3 bases; junction bases not matched to a gene: 7. CDR3 length: 15 amino acids. CDR3 bases: TGTGCCAGTAGTATTGGGGGGACAGGCGTCTACGAGCAGTACTTC. Translating gives CASSIGGTGVYEQYF.

This chain uses TRBV19 with TRBJ2-1; no reliable D call. The length of the CDR3 is 17 residues. V lost 6 bases, J lost 2 bases, and 20 bases lay in between. CDR1 LNHDA and CDR2 SQIVND come from the germline V gene (reference sequence). CDR3: CASRSSFLVSAYNEQFF. In DNA, the CDR3 is TGTGCCAGTAGGTCTTCTTTTTTGGTTTCAGCCTACAATGAGCAGTTCTTC.

The gene calls are TRBV5-1 and TRBJ2-1; tentatively, D is TRBD2 (6 bases). V was cut by 0 bases and J by 5 bases, with 12 bases left in between. The CDR3 is 15 amino acids. Germline lookup yields CDR1 SGHRS and CDR2 YFSETQ. The CDR3 here is CASSLAPGANNEQFF. The CDR3 nucleotides read TGCGCCAGCAGCTTGGCTCCGGGAGCCAACAATGAGCAGTTCTTC. Complete variable domain (other parts from reference TRBV5-1 and TRBJ2-1): KAGVTQTPRYLIKTRGQQVTLSCSPISGHRSVSWYQQTPGQGLQFLFEYFSETQRNKGNFPGRFSGRQFSNSRSEMNVSTLELGDSALYLCASSLAPGANNEQFFGPGTRLTVL.

J is TRBJ1-1 and V is TRBV2; no definite D call. Trimming pared 4 bases from V and 2 bases from J, leaving 8 bases between. The CDR3 is 13 amino acids. Germline V gives CDR1 SNHLY, CDR2 FYNNEI. CDR3 protein: CASSVYANTEAFF. The CDR3 nucleotides are TGTGCCAGCAGTGTCTATGCAAACACTGAAGCTTTCTTT. Filled out from reference TRBV2 and TRBJ1-1, the complete variable domain reads EPEVTQTPSHQVTQMGQEVILRCVPISNHLYFYWYRQILGQKVEFLVSFYNNEISEKSEIFDDQFSVERPDGSNFTLKIRSTKLEDSAMYFCASSVYANTEAFFGQGTRLTVV.

This clone occurred a few times. The V call is TRBV4-1, the J call TRBJ2-2; 8 nucleotides line up with TRBD2. This CDR3 is built from 14 residues. V gave up 4 bases and J gave up 5 bases; unmatched junction bases: 3. The germline V gene encodes CDR1 MGHRA and CDR2 YSYEKL. CDR3 amino acids: CASSPGLVTGELFF. As DNA, the CDR3 is TGCGCCAGCAGCCCGGGACTAGTTACCGGGGAGCTGTTTTTT.

The chain combines TRBV7-9 with TRBJ2-7; D is unresolved. This CDR3 spans 13 amino acids. The V end lost 5 bases, the J end lost 1 base, and 9 bases lay between the germline ends. Per the germline V gene, CDR1 is SEHNR and CDR2 is FQNEAQ (reference sequence). The CDR3 region is CASSLPASYEQYF. The DNA of the CDR3 is TGTGCCAGCAGCCTCCCTGCGTCCTACGAGCAGTACTTC. The entire variable domain, with the rest obtained from reference TRBV7-9 and TRBJ2-7, is as follows: DTGVSQNPRHKITKRGQNVTFRCDPISEHNRLYWYRQTLGQGPEFLTYFQNEAQLEKSRLLSDRFSAERPKGSFSTLEIQRTEQGDSAMYLCASSLPASYEQYFGPGTRLTVT.